Following are 5 T cell receptor beta chains from one sample sequenced in a study of glioma-infiltrating T cells after dendritic cell vaccination. Method: immunoSEQ multiplex PCR; TCRdb's copy keeps in-frame clones and lacks some. The data show just over 95,000 clones, with roughly 83% seen just once and roughly 5.6% held by the top ten. The sequencing here drew on blood, taken before dendritic cell vaccination. The receptors here all came from a human donor with glioblastoma.

The rearrangement uses TRBV7-8 and TRBJ2-1; 13 bases are a match to TRBD2. The V gene's germline CDR1 is SGHVS and CDR2 FQNEAQ. This CDR3 region has 16 residues. Unmatched junction bases numbered 6, after V lost 5 bases and J lost 5 bases. This CDR3 reads CASSLWTSGSDNEQFF. The CDR3 DNA is TGTGCCAGCAGCCTTTGGACTAGCGGGAGTGACAATGAGCAGTTCTTC. Together with reference TRBV7-8 and TRBJ2-1, the CDR3 gives the full variable domain: GAGVSQSPRYKVAKRGQDVALRCDPISGHVSLFWYQQALGQGPEFLTYFQNEAQLDKSGLPSDRFFAERPEGSVSTLKIQRTQQEDSAVYLCASSLWTSGSDNEQFFGPGTRLTVL.

This clone was picked up one time. The J gene is TRBJ2-7, the V gene TRBV7-2; 11 bases match TRBD2. The germline CDR1 and CDR2 sequences are SGHTA and FQGNSA. V was pared by 1 base and J by 5 bases, with 10 bases of the junction left unmatched. This CDR3 is built from 17 residues. The CDR3 here is CASSLGPVAGGPNEQYF. The CDR3 nucleotides are TGTGCCAGCAGCTTAGGTCCCGTAGCGGGGGGGCCCAACGAGCAGTACTTC.

The chain has TRBV29-1 and TRBJ2-7; 8 bases map to TRBD2. Trimming cost V 6 bases and J 2 bases; bases outside gene matches: 6. The CDR3 has 13 residues. Germline V gene lookup returns CDR1 SQVTM and CDR2 ANQGSEA. The CDR3 region has the DNA TGCAGCGTCCCCTCCGGGGGGGCCTACGAGCAGTACTTC. It specifies CSVPSGGAYEQYF.

The chain joins TRBV30 to TRBJ1-1; 9 positions match TRBD1. The CDR3 loop spans 16 amino acids. Unmatched junction bases numbered 16, after V lost 3 bases and J lost 8 bases. The germline V gene encodes CDR1 GTSNPN and CDR2 SVGIG (reference sequence). CDR3 protein: CAWSPRAGTGLKEAFF. CDR3 DNA: TGTGCCTGGAGCCCCCGTGCCGGGACAGGGCTTAAGGAAGCTTTCTTT.

This clone was seen only a few times. This chain connects TRBV30 to TRBJ1-1; 8 nucleotides match TRBD1. V was clipped by 0 bases and J by 1 base; unmatched bases: 1. The CDR3 sequence is 14 residues long. Germline V gene sequence: CDR1 GTSNPN, CDR2 SVGIG (reference sequence). The CDR3, as DNA: TGTGCCTGGAGTGTAGGGACAGGGAACACTGAAGCTTTCTTT. Its protein is CAWSVGTGNTEAFF.